These 28 T cell receptor beta chains share one sample of origin, sequenced in a study of blood T cell repertoires in COVID-19. Sequenced by immunoSEQ multiplex PCR; TCRdb stores in-frame clones only, minus some. The sample consists of about 280,000 clones, roughly 90% of them appearing once. The sequencing input was peripheral blood. The receptors shown here come from a woman in her 30s with COVID-19, enrolled during active disease.

The chain combines TRBV7-2 with TRBJ1-4, with TRBD1 matching 7 bases. The CDR3 contains 16 residues. CDR1 and CDR2 (germline): SGHTA, FQGNSA. Losses at the gene ends were 3 bases for V and 4 bases for J; bases not matched to a gene: 8. CDR3 region: CASSFNPDRINEKLFF. The CDR3 DNA follows: TGTGCCAGCAGCTTCAACCCGGACAGGATTAATGAAAAACTGTTTTTT.

The gene calls are TRBV4-2 and TRBJ1-1; D uncertain. Germline lookup yields CDR1 LGHNA and CDR2 YNFKEQ. V lost 0 bases and J lost 6, with 11 bases in between. The CDR3 runs 14 residues. The CDR3 sequence is CASSQDLRYPEAFF. The CDR3, as DNA: TGTGCCAGCAGCCAAGATCTCAGATATCCTGAAGCTTTCTTT.

The CDR3 spells CASSFAGAETQYF. The CDR3 nucleotides read TGTGCCAGCAGCTTCGCAGGGGCGGAGACCCAGTACTTC. The J gene is TRBJ2-5, the V gene TRBV11-3, with D perhaps TRBD1 (6 bases). CDR1 is SGHNT and CDR2 is YENEEA in the germline V gene. This CDR3 comprises 13 residues. V was cut by 3 bases and J by 5 bases, with 10 bases left in between.

The chain carries TRBV27 and TRBJ2-7, with TRBD2 matching 11 bases. The CDR3 has 14 amino acids. V was clipped by 7 bases and J by 3 bases; unmatched bases: 5. CDR1 is MNHEY, CDR2 SMNVEV, per germline (reference sequence). CDR3 DNA: TGTGCCAGCACGAGGACTAGCGGGTACTACGAGCAGTACTTC. This gives the protein CASTRTSGYYEQYF.

This sequence joins TRBV7-6 and TRBJ2-7, with 14 bases that match TRBD2. The CDR3 consists of 16 residues. CDR1 is SGHVS, CDR2 FNYEAQ, per germline. V lost 1 base and J lost 3; bases outside the gene matches: 2. The CDR3 DNA is TGTGCCAGCAGCTTAGGTGGACTAGCGGGAGGCTACGAGCAGTACTTC. It codes for CASSLGGLAGGYEQYF.

The CDR3 region has the DNA TGTGCCAGCAGCTTATCGTGGGACAGGGAACCTGAAGCTTTCTTT. This codes for CASSLSWDREPEAFF. This rearrangement joins TRBV13 to TRBJ1-1, with 9 bases that match TRBD1. After removal of 2 bases from V and 6 bases from J, the junction contained 7 bases not matched to a gene. The V gene's germline CDR1 is PRHDT and CDR2 FYEKMQ (reference sequence). The CDR3 runs 15 residues.

This rearrangement joins TRBV7-6 to TRBJ2-1; D ambiguous. Germline V CDR1 and CDR2: SGHVS, FNYEAQ. V dropped 2 bases and J dropped 4 bases, with 6 bases sitting between them. The CDR3 contains 13 residues. CDR3 DNA sequence: TGTGCCAGCAGCTTAACGGAGTACAATGAGCAGTTCTTC. Translation gives CASSLTEYNEQFF.

The gene calls are TRBV5-6 and TRBJ2-1, with D possibly being TRBD2 (6 bases). CDR1 and CDR2 from the germline V gene are SGHDT and YYEEEE. The CDR3 is 15 amino acids. V lost 0 bases and J 8 bases, leaving 15 bases between the germline ends. The CDR3 protein is CASSLVRDVEDEQFF. CDR3 DNA: TGTGCCAGCAGCTTGGTGCGGGATGTGGAGGATGAGCAGTTCTTC.

This clone has just a few counts. In DNA form, the CDR3 reads TGTGCCAGCTCACCCCTGGGCCCTGACTATGGCTACACCTTC. It encodes CASSPLGPDYGYTF. V and J are TRBV18 and TRBJ1-2, with no clear D. There are 14 residues in the CDR3. Trimming took 3 bases from V and 3 from J, leaving 11 bases between them. CDR1 and CDR2 from the germline V gene are KGHSH and LQKENI.

This chain joins TRBV29-1 and TRBJ1-3; 7 positions agree with TRBD1. This CDR3 has 14 amino acids. V trimming: 6 bases; J trimming: 1 base; junction bases outside the gene matches: 6. CDR1 and CDR2 (germline): SQVTM, ANQGSEA. CDR3 region: CSVRDRASGNTIYF. DNA of the CDR3: TGCAGCGTGAGAGACAGGGCTTCTGGAAACACCATATATTTT.

The chain joins TRBV9 to TRBJ2-7; 9 bases are shared with TRBD2. Germline values: CDR1 SGDLS, CDR2 YYNGEE. With 3 bases clipped from V and 4 bases from J, the junction kept 5 bases outside the gene matches. The CDR3 consists of 14 residues. The CDR3 region has the DNA TGTGCCAGCAGCGGAGGAACTAGCGGGTACGAGCAGTACTTC. Translated: CASSGGTSGYEQYF.

The chain has TRBV27 and TRBJ1-4, with 9 bases fitting TRBD1. The CDR3 sequence is 16 residues long. The germline gives CDR1 MNHEY, CDR2 SMNVEV (reference sequence). Trimming at V came to 3 bases and at J to 5 bases, leaving 7 bases not matched to a gene. The CDR3 region is CASSFFRTGANEKLFF. The CDR3 DNA is TGTGCCAGCAGTTTCTTTAGGACAGGGGCGAATGAAAAACTGTTTTTT.

The chain carries TRBV19 and TRBJ1-1; 11 positions agree with TRBD1. The CDR3 has 14 residues. CDR1 is LNHDA, CDR2 SQIVND, per germline (reference sequence). V gave up 6 bases and J gave up 3 bases; unmatched junction bases: 3. The CDR3 nucleotides are TGTGCCAGTAGCCTGGGACAGGGGGACACTGAAGCTTTCTTT. Protein sequence: CASSLGQGDTEAFF.

The chain uses TRBV19 and TRBJ1-5; D is ambiguous. V shed 7 bases and J shed 5 bases, with 15 bases lying between them. The CDR3 spans 14 residues. Germline assignment: CDR1 LNHDA and CDR2 SQIVND (reference sequence). The CDR3 region has the DNA TGTGCCAGTACCCGGAGAAGGAGGGATCAGCCCCAGCATTTT. Residues: CASTRRRRDQPQHF.

The chain links TRBV28 to TRBJ1-5, with D unresolved. There are 11 residues in the CDR3. Germline CDR1 reads MDHEN; CDR2 reads SYDVKM. Trimming pared 6 bases from V and 3 bases from J, leaving 3 bases between. The CDR3 reads CASSVNQPQHF. The CDR3 DNA sequence: TGTGCCAGCAGCGTCAATCAGCCCCAGCATTTT.

The gene calls are TRBV29-1 and TRBJ1-1; 7 bases fit TRBD1. Germline CDR1 SQVTM, CDR2 ANQGSEA. The V segment lost 2 bases and the J segment 7 bases; nucleotides outside the gene matches: 4. The CDR3 length is 12 residues. The CDR3: CSVEIDRVEAFF. CDR3 coding DNA: TGCAGCGTTGAAATTGACAGGGTTGAAGCTTTCTTT.

The V call is TRBV6-1, the J call TRBJ1-1; a weak D match, TRBD1 (6 bases). This CDR3 has 16 residues. In germline, CDR1 is MNHNS, CDR2 SASEGT. V lost 3 bases to trimming and J lost 4 bases, with 18 bases between them. CDR3 residues: CASSESLGAWGTEAFF. In nucleotides, the CDR3 is TGTGCCAGCAGTGAGAGTTTGGGGGCCTGGGGCACTGAAGCTTTCTTT.

The chain combines TRBV24-1 with TRBJ2-1; 9 bases agree with TRBD2. Per germline, CDR1 KGHDR and CDR2 SFDVKD. The CDR3 covers 16 residues. Trimming took 1 base from V and 8 from J; bases not matched to a gene: 8. CDR3 coding DNA: TGTGCCACCAGTGATTTCCCCAGCGGGGGGAGCGATGAGCAGTTCTTC. Its protein product is CATSDFPSGGSDEQFF.

The chain has TRBV14 and TRBJ1-2; TRBD1 is a possible D gene (5 bases). The V end lost 3 bases, the J end lost 0 bases, and 17 bases lay between the germline ends. The CDR3 length is 17 residues. CDR1 and CDR2 from the germline V gene are SGHDN and FVKESK. The CDR3 loop is CASSHLGLPPPNYGYTF. CDR3 DNA: TGTGCCAGCAGCCATTTGGGACTGCCGCCCCCTAACTATGGCTACACCTTC. The full variable domain, completed using reference TRBV14 and TRBJ1-2, is EAGVTQFPSHSVIEKGQTVTLRCDPISGHDNLYWYRRVMGKEIKFLLHFVKESKQDESGMPNNRFLAERTGGTYSTLKVQPAELEDSGVYFCASSHLGLPPPNYGYTFGSGTRLTVV.

This clone was observed a single time. The chain joins TRBV19 to TRBJ2-2; no clear D. The CDR3 runs 12 residues. CDR1 is LNHDA, CDR2 SQIVND, per germline (reference sequence). V was clipped by 7 bases and J by 4 bases, with 7 bases between them. The CDR3 DNA reads as TGTGCCAGTAAATCATTCACCGGGGAGCTGTTTTTT. Translating it yields CASKSFTGELFF.

This chain joins TRBV27 and TRBJ2-5; tentative D call: TRBD2 (6 bases). There are 14 residues in the CDR3. Trimming left V 5 bases short and J 1 base short, with 11 bases between. CDR1 is MNHEY and CDR2 is SMNVEV in the germline V gene (reference sequence). The CDR3 nucleotides are TGTGCCAGCAGTGCTCGGGAGACCCAAGAGACCCAGTACTTC. Amino acids: CASSARETQETQYF.

The chain carries TRBV19 and TRBJ1-1, with unresolved D. Germline V lookup: CDR1 LNHDA, CDR2 SQIVND (reference sequence). V was cut by 3 bases and J by 6 bases, with 5 bases left in between. This CDR3 is 11 amino acids long. The CDR3 is CASSIRAEAFF. Written as DNA, the CDR3 is TGTGCCAGTAGTATCCGTGCTGAAGCTTTCTTT.

This chain connects TRBV28 to TRBJ2-1, with 10 positions matching TRBD2. Trimming at V came to 4 bases and at J to 8 bases, leaving 14 bases not matched to a gene. This CDR3 is 17 amino acids long. Germline V gives CDR1 MDHEN, CDR2 SYDVKM. This CDR3 reads CASSSDPGLASYDEQFF. The CDR3 DNA sequence: TGTGCCAGCAGTTCAGATCCGGGACTAGCGTCGTATGATGAGCAGTTCTTC.

The chain couples TRBV16 to TRBJ1-4, with unresolved D. The CDR3 totals 15 residues. Germline V gene data show CDR1 as KGHSY and CDR2 as FQNENV. Trimming took off 7 bases at V and 4 bases at J, with 16 bases between the two ends. The CDR3 DNA follows: TGTGCCAGCAAGCAGGCTCAGACGATTAATGAAAAACTGTTTTTT. It specifies CASKQAQTINEKLFF. Filled out from reference TRBV16 and TRBJ1-4, the complete variable domain reads GEEVAQTPKHLVRGEGQKAKLYCAPIKGHSYVFWYQQVLKNEFKFLISFQNENVFDETGMPKERFSAKCLPNSPCSLEIQATKLEDSAVYFCASKQAQTINEKLFFGSGTQLSVL.

The V gene is TRBV7-9, the J gene TRBJ1-1; D unclear. CDR3 length equals 15 residues. Trimming took 5 bases from V and 7 from J, leaving 20 bases between them. CDR1 is SEHNR, CDR2 FQNEAQ, per germline (reference sequence). The CDR3 loop is CASSAAGISSSEAFF. The CDR3 DNA reads TGTGCCAGCAGCGCGGCCGGGATCTCCAGTAGTGAAGCTTTCTTT.

The chain uses TRBV28 and TRBJ1-2, with 9 bases lining up with TRBD1. Germline CDR1 MDHEN, CDR2 SYDVKM. This CDR3 has 18 residues. Trimming cost V 5 bases and J 6 bases; bases outside gene matches: 19. CDR3 nucleotide sequence: TGTGCCAGCAGTCCACCCCCAAGCGTGGGGACAGGGAAGGATGGCTACACCTTC. Translation: CASSPPPSVGTGKDGYTF.

V and J are TRBV5-1 and TRBJ2-3, with D tentatively TRBD1 (5 bases). The germline V and J ends were trimmed by 4 bases and 5 bases, with 20 bases remaining between them. The CDR3 runs to 16 residues. The germline gives CDR1 SGHRS, CDR2 YFSETQ. This CDR3 reads CASSLSGPGAVDTQYF. The CDR3 DNA reads as TGCGCCAGCAGCCTCTCGGGCCCTGGGGCAGTAGATACGCAGTATTTT.

The chain joins TRBV24-1 to TRBJ1-2, with D unresolved. Germline loops: CDR1 KGHDR, CDR2 SFDVKD. Trimming pared 3 bases from V and 6 bases from J, leaving 7 bases between. This CDR3 region has 12 residues. The CDR3 DNA is TGTGCCACCAGTGATCTAGCCCATGGCTACACCTTC. It codes for CATSDLAHGYTF.